This T cell receptor beta chain originates from a study of cytomegalovirus exposure and HLA in healthy donors. From germline, CDR1 is SEHNR and CDR2 FQNEAQ (reference sequence). The length of the CDR3 is 15 residues. The V and J ends lost 4 bases and 7 bases, in that order; junction bases with no gene match: 8. Use of 60 Vbeta and 13 Jbeta primers characterized the PCR. Data came from immunoSEQ multiplex PCR; TCRdb stores just in-frame clones and leaves some out. Of around 170,000 clones in the sample, around three quarters were seen once. The TCR sequence derives from a man in his forties in good health and CMV-seronegative. Sequencing input: PBMCs. The gene calls are TRBV7-9 and TRBJ2-7, with TRBD2 identical over 12 bases. The DNA of the CDR3 is TGTGCCAGCAGCTCCTGGACTAGCGGGGCCCGGGAGCAGTACTTC. Its translation is CASSSWTSGAREQYF.